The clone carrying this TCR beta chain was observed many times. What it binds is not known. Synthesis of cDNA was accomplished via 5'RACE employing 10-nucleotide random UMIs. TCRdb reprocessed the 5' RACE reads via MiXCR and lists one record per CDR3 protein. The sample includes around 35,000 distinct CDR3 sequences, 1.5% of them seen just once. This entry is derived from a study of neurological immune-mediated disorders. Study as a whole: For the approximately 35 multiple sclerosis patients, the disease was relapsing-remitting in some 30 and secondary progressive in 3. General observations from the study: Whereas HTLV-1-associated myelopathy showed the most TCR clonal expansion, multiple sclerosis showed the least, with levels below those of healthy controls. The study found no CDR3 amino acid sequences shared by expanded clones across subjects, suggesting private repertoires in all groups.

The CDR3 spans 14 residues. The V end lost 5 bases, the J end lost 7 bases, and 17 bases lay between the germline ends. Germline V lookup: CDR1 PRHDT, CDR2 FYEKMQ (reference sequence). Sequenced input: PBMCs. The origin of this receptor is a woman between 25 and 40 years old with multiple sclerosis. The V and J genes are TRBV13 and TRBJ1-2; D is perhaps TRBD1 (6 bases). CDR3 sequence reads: CASSVSRGSGGYTF. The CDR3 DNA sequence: TGTGCCAGCAGCGTCTCCAGGGGTTCTGGTGGCTACACCTTC.